This is a list of T cell receptor beta chains from one sample in a study of PD-L1 blockade in urothelial cancer. Measured with immunoSEQ multiplex PCR; TCRdb has only the in-frame clones, and not every one. This table holds some 110,000 clones, about 89% found once. Sequences were derived from PBMCs, sampled around atezolizumab (anti-PD-L1) treatment. The receptors stem from a man aged 55-75 years with urothelial cancer. CDR3s include the opening cysteine and the closing phenylalanine or tryptophan. The order of the fields is J gene, clone size, V gene, CDR3 protein. Only some rows state a clone size, as once, few, many or a class for expanded clones.

j_gene: TRBJ2-3; abundance: -; v_gene: TRBV5-1; CDR3aa: CASSPEGQGVSGTDTQYF
j_gene: TRBJ1-2; abundance: -; v_gene: TRBV18; CDR3aa: CASSPTWTGDYGYTF
j_gene: TRBJ2-1; abundance: -; v_gene: TRBV6-5; CDR3aa: CASSPGDSSYNEQFF
j_gene: TRBJ2-1; abundance: -; v_gene: TRBV7-9; CDR3aa: CASSPGTGGEQFF
j_gene: TRBJ1-1; abundance: -; v_gene: TRBV6-1; CDR3aa: CASRYTVNTEAFF
j_gene: TRBJ2-7; abundance: -; v_gene: TRBV7-3; CDR3aa: CASSLGAGGPEYF
j_gene: TRBJ1-6; abundance: -; v_gene: TRBV4-1; CDR3aa: CASSQESQYNSPLHF
j_gene: TRBJ2-1; abundance: -; v_gene: TRBV7-3; CDR3aa: CASSRTSGSYNEQFF
j_gene: TRBJ2-6; abundance: once; v_gene: TRBV28; CDR3aa: CASSFSGTGLNVLTF
j_gene: TRBJ1-2; abundance: -; v_gene: TRBV18; CDR3aa: CASSPAGLSNYGYTF
j_gene: TRBJ2-1; abundance: -; v_gene: TRBV5-6; CDR3aa: CQSGIYNEQFF
j_gene: TRBJ2-3; abundance: -; v_gene: TRBV5-1; CDR3aa: CASSSRTSLKTDTQYF
j_gene: TRBJ1-5; abundance: -; v_gene: TRBV7-9; CDR3aa: CASGQGAGQPQHF
j_gene: TRBJ2-1; abundance: -; v_gene: TRBV6-4; CDR3aa: CASSDSFGASGGDNEQFF
j_gene: TRBJ2-3; abundance: -; v_gene: TRBV19; CDR3aa: CASSIDRGTDTQYF
j_gene: TRBJ2-3; abundance: -; v_gene: TRBV4-3; CDR3aa: CASSQDRQPTDTQYF
j_gene: TRBJ2-2; abundance: -; v_gene: TRBV4-1; CDR3aa: CASSQDPGGANTGELFF
j_gene: TRBJ1-5; abundance: once; v_gene: TRBV28; CDR3aa: CASSAIGGQPQHF
j_gene: TRBJ1-5; abundance: -; v_gene: TRBV5-6; CDR3aa: CASSTLGQVEKPQHF
j_gene: TRBJ1-1; abundance: many; v_gene: TRBV4-2; CDR3aa: CASSQGGPKDTEAFF
j_gene: TRBJ1-4; abundance: -; v_gene: TRBV6-5; CDR3aa: CASSRDRSNEKLFF
j_gene: TRBJ2-3; abundance: -; v_gene: TRBV6-5; CDR3aa: CASRSGGPRTDTQYF